This T cell receptor (beta chain) was observed in a study of multiple sclerosis patients with progressive multifocal leukoencephalopathy. The CDR3 extends over 14 amino acids. Germline loops: CDR1 MNHEY, CDR2 SVGAGI. The V gene lost 4 bases and the J gene lost 7 bases, with 13 bases spanning the gap. Libraries were prepared by immunoSEQ multiplex PCR; TCRdb keeps only in-frame clonotypes and omits some of them. The sample includes about 30,000 clones, just under 90% of them seen just once. The sample's time point: more than five months of natalizumab therapy. The rearrangement uses TRBV6-5 and TRBJ2-2; a weak D match, TRBD2 (5 bases). This material consisted of PBMCs, taken from a patient treated with natalizumab. The clonotype originates from a human donor with multiple sclerosis. CDR3 region: CASSSRESGGELFF. CDR3 nucleotide sequence: TGTGCCAGCAGTTCGAGGGAGTCGGGCGGGGAGCTGTTTTTT.